This T cell receptor beta chain emerged from a study of T cells in Graves' hyperthyroidism and ophthalmopathy. RNA transcripts served as the template for amplifying TCR beta CDR3 regions. HTBI primers were used for first-round RT-PCR of the TCR CDR3. TCRdb itself ran the multiplex PCR reads through MiXCR, one entry per CDR3 protein. The sample holds under 650,000 distinct CDR3 sequences; 15% to 20% are singletons and the top ten take 3.5% to 4%. Researchers defined stable Graves' hyperthyroidism as no ophthalmopathy progression within 18 months. Lactation, pregnancy, other autoimmune disease or uncontrolled infection led to exclusion of patients. This clonotype has ten or more counts. Its antigen is unknown. CDR1 and CDR2 (germline): DFQATT, SNEGSKA (reference sequence). The CDR3 spans 15 residues. V lost 1 base and J lost 5; bases outside the gene matches: 9. Findings and limits, study-wide: Ophthalmopathy prediction by the model preceded onset by a median roughly 6 months. Within blood appeared most thyroid clonotypes that had expanded above 0.001.

The rearrangement joins TRBV20-1 to TRBJ2-3; 7 bases are a match to TRBD2. Specimen: blood. The sequence was collected from a woman aged 25 to 45 with Graves' hyperthyroidism. The CDR3: CSARVAATSLDTQYF. In DNA form, the CDR3 reads TGCAGTGCTAGAGTGGCAGCGACTAGCCTAGATACGCAGTATTTT.